This T cell receptor beta chain emerged from a study of cytomegalovirus exposure and HLA in healthy donors. After removal of 5 bases from V and 6 bases from J, the junction contained 7 bases not matched to a gene. The germline V gene encodes CDR1 MNHEY and CDR2 SVGAGI. This CDR3 region has 14 residues. Assay: immunoSEQ multiplex PCR; the TCRdb copy retains only in-frame clones and omits some. The table lists 300,000 to 400,000 clones, roughly 87% of them singletons, with about 0.96% in the top ten. This chain links TRBV6-5 with TRBJ1-3, with 7 bases fitting TRBD1. Sequences were obtained from PBMCs. The sequence came from a man aged 25 to 40 in good health and CMV-seronegative. CDR3 residues: CASSKGQKENTIYF. CDR3 nucleotides: TGTGCCAGCAGTAAGGGACAGAAAGAAAACACCATATATTTT.